This passage covers 32 T cell receptor beta chains from one sample sequenced in a study of STAT5B mutations in CD4+ large granular lymphocyte leukemia (dated by TCRdb to between 2020 and 2023). Library construction relied on the immunoSEQ multiplex PCR assay. TCRdb took over this immuneACCESS table, retaining in-frame rearrangements with V and J assigned. Such tables are incomplete; in checked studies, under half of the missing clones stem from an unresolved V gene, and the remainder is unexplained. The sample table shows tens of thousands of clones, and about 76% are seen once. Jointly, the top ten make up about 0.35% of the sample. The specimen was CD4+ T cells from blood buffy coats. These receptors all come from a human donor in good health.

Regarding this clone: Germline and junction disagree at one end, which may indicate a read error. The CDR3 spells CASGDRVGSSYGYTF. In nucleotides, the CDR3 is TGTGCCAGCGGTGACAGGGTCGGTAGTAGTTATGGCTACACCTTC. The rearrangement links TRBV6-1 to TRBJ1-2; TRBD1 aligns across 7 bases. Germline V lookup: CDR1 MNHNS, CDR2 SASEGT. The CDR3 has 15 amino acids.

This rearrangement joins TRBV5-4 to TRBJ1-2, with D possibly being TRBD1 (6 bases). Trimming shortened V by 0 bases and J by 4 bases, and 10 bases separated the two germline ends. The CDR3 is 14 residues long. Germline V gene sequence: CDR1 SGHNT, CDR2 YYREEE (reference sequence). Written as DNA, the CDR3 is TGTGCCAGCAGCTTGGGGGACAAGGGCTATGGCTACACCTTC. The encoded protein is CASSLGDKGYGYTF.

This sequence joins TRBV5-6 and TRBJ2-2, with TRBD2 matching 8 bases. This CDR3 is 15 amino acids long. Germline values: CDR1 SGHDT, CDR2 YYEEEE. V gave up 5 bases and J gave up 0 bases; unmatched junction bases: 3. CDR3 nucleotide sequence: TGTGCCAGCAGGCCAGCGGGGGCGAACACCGGGGAGCTGTTTTTT. This codes for CASRPAGANTGELFF.

Concerning this clone: One end of the junction is discordant with germline, which a read error may explain. J is TRBJ1-2 and V is TRBV7-9; D gene unclear. This CDR3 comprises 14 residues. Looked up from germline, CDR1 is SEHNR and CDR2 is FQNEAQ (reference sequence). In DNA form, the CDR3 reads TGTTCCAGCCTCAAGGTCGAGCCTGGGTATGGCTACACCTTC. This sequence encodes CSSLKVEPGYGYTF.

This clone was recorded a few times. The chain is built from TRBV7-9 and TRBJ2-7; D uncertain. V gave up 1 base and J gave up 0 bases, with 7 bases separating them. The germline V gene encodes CDR1 SEHNR and CDR2 FQNEAQ (reference sequence). This CDR3 region has 14 residues. The CDR3: CASSLEGSSYEQYV. In DNA, the CDR3 is TGTGCCAGCAGCTTAGAGGGCAGCTCCTACGAGCAGTACGTC.

This chain joins TRBV18 and TRBJ1-5; D unresolved. The CDR3 covers 14 residues. Germline lookup yields CDR1 KGHSH and CDR2 LQKENI. Trimming cost V 2 bases and J 5 bases, with 10 bases left between them. The CDR3 nucleotides read TGTGCCAGCTCACCAGGTAGTGCATATCAGCCCCAGCATTTT. This translates into CASSPGSAYQPQHF.

The CDR3 reads CARPRSGRLEQYV. CDR3 nucleotide sequence: TGTGCCCGGCCGAGAAGCGGGCGGCTCGAGCAGTACGTC. The chain links TRBV13 to TRBJ2-7; D may be TRBD2 (6 bases). The germline gives CDR1 PRHDT, CDR2 FYEKMQ (reference sequence). The CDR3 totals 13 residues. Deletions cut 11 bases from V and 6 bases from J, with 20 bases between.

The gene calls are TRBV10-3 and TRBJ2-1; D is possibly TRBD1 (6 bases). Trimming stripped 8 bases from V and 0 bases from J, with 11 bases between. CDR1 is ENHRY, CDR2 SYGVKD, per germline. CDR3 length: 14 residues. For the CDR3, the DNA is TGTGCCATCGGGACACTTAGCTCCTACAATGAGCAGTTCTTC. This encodes CAIGTLSSYNEQFF.

This clone has only one observation. The CDR3 reads CASSARTRSNTGELFF. The CDR3, as DNA: TGTGCCAGCAGTGCCCGGACACGTTCGAACACCGGGGAGCTGTTTTTT. This sequence joins TRBV2 and TRBJ2-2; tentative D call: TRBD1 (5 bases). The V end lost 4 bases, the J end lost 0 bases, and 12 bases lay between the germline ends. The CDR3 runs 16 residues. CDR1 SNHLY and CDR2 FYNNEI come from the germline V gene.

V and J are TRBV5-4 and TRBJ2-2; D remains unclear. The germline V gene encodes CDR1 SGHNT and CDR2 YYREEE (reference sequence). Trimming pared 4 bases from V and 0 bases from J, leaving 7 bases between. There are 14 residues in the CDR3. The CDR3 sequence is CASSRGSNTGELFF. The CDR3 DNA reads TGTGCCAGCAGCCGCGGCTCGAACACCGGGGAGCTGTTTTTT.

DNA of the CDR3: TGCGCCAGCAGACAGGGACAGATTAACACCGGGGAGCTGTTTTTT. Encoded protein: CASRQGQINTGELFF. The V call is TRBV5-1, the J call TRBJ2-2, with 7 positions matching TRBD1. Germline loops: CDR1 SGHRS, CDR2 YFSETQ. The CDR3 is 15 amino acids. Losses at the gene ends were 5 bases for V and 2 bases for J; bases not matched to a gene: 6. The full variable domain, in which reference TRBV5-1 and TRBJ2-2 provide the parts outside the CDR3, is KAGVTQTPRYLIKTRGQQVTLSCSPISGHRSVSWYQQTPGQGLQFLFEYFSETQRNKGNFPGRFSGRQFSNSRSEMNVSTLELGDSALYLCASRQGQINTGELFFGEGSRLTVL.

The V call is TRBV7-3, the J call TRBJ2-2, with 11 bases fitting TRBD1. This CDR3 is 18 amino acids long. V dropped 4 bases and J dropped 7; count of bases not matched to a gene: 14. Germline V CDR1 and CDR2: SGHTA, FQGTGA. CDR3 sequence reads: CASSSTGAGQGAGGELFF. In nucleotides, the CDR3 is TGTGCCAGCAGCTCAACCGGTGCAGGACAGGGGGCCGGCGGGGAGCTGTTTTTT.

This sequence joins TRBV2 and TRBJ1-1; 7 bases align to TRBD1. V shed 5 bases, J shed 4 bases, and the junction held 7 bases outside the gene matches. The CDR3 is made up of 14 amino acids. CDR1 and CDR2 from the germline V gene are SNHLY and FYNNEI. In DNA, the CDR3 is TGTGCCAGCAGTCCAAGACAGGGAACCACTGAAGCTTTCTTT. Protein product: CASSPRQGTTEAFF.

The chain recombines TRBV6-5 with TRBJ2-2; D is unresolved. The CDR3 consists of 14 residues. The germline gives CDR1 MNHEY, CDR2 SVGAGI. V was clipped by 5 bases and J by 6 bases, with 13 bases between them. CDR3 coding DNA: TGTGCCAGCAGTACTCTAGTAATAGCCGGGGAGCTGTTTTTT. The encoded protein is CASSTLVIAGELFF.

This clone was counted only a few times. V usage is TRBV5-1 and J usage is TRBJ1-1, with TRBD1 identical over 7 bases. The V gene end was trimmed by 4 bases and the J gene end by 0 bases; junction bases not matched to a gene: 3. CDR3 length equals 14 residues. The germline V gene encodes CDR1 SGHRS and CDR2 YFSETQ. The DNA for the CDR3 is TGCGCCAGCAGCCTGGGACAGATGAACACTGAAGCTTTCTTT. Translating it yields CASSLGQMNTEAFF.

V usage is TRBV6-5 and J usage is TRBJ1-2; 7 nucleotides line up with TRBD1. In germline, CDR1 is MNHEY, CDR2 SVGAGI. This CDR3 is built from 13 residues. The trim removed 5 bases at V and 2 bases at J, leaving 2 bases unmatched. In nucleotides, the CDR3 is TGTGCCAGCAGTAAGACAGGGAACTATGGCTACACCTTC. Amino acid sequence: CASSKTGNYGYTF.

This chain's CDR3 is CASSSRDRGEQYF. CDR3 DNA: TGTGCCAGCAGCTCCCGGGACAGGGGCGAGCAGTACTTC. The chain combines TRBV7-2 with TRBJ2-7; the match to TRBD1 covers 10 bases. Trimming at V came to 4 bases and at J to 6 bases, leaving 3 bases not matched to a gene. The CDR3 spans 13 residues. The V gene's germline CDR1 is SGHTA and CDR2 FQGNSA.

This CDR3 reads CASSPLGQFTDTQYF. As DNA, the CDR3 is TGTGCCAGCAGCCCCCTCGGACAGTTTACAGATACGCAGTATTTT. The chain carries TRBV7-3 and TRBJ2-3; tentatively, D is TRBD1 (6 bases). CDR3 length equals 15 residues. Germline V lookup: CDR1 SGHTA, CDR2 FQGTGA. The V end lost 5 bases, the J end lost 3 bases, and 15 bases lay between the germline ends.

This clone has just one count. Other DNA sequences from this sample encode an identical CDR3 as well. The chain links TRBV19 to TRBJ2-1, with 11 bases that match TRBD2. CDR1 and CDR2 from the germline V gene are LNHDA and SQIVND (reference sequence). J was trimmed by 10 bases and V by 8 bases; bases with no gene match: 10. CDR3 length: 14 amino acids. CDR3 nucleotide sequence: TGTGCCAGTCACAGGGGACTAGCGGTTGACGAGCAGTTCTTC. This codes for CASHRGLAVDEQFF. The complete variable domain, with remaining parts taken from reference TRBV19 and TRBJ2-1, reads DGGITQSPKYLFRKEGQNVTLSCEQNLNHDAMYWYRQDPGQGLRLIYYSQIVNDFQKGDIAEGYSVSREKKESFPLTVTSAQKNPTAFYLCASHRGLAVDEQFFGPGTRLTVL.

CDR3 loop: CASSPPGQPQHF. Written as DNA, the CDR3 is TGTGCCAGCAGCCCTCCAGGCCAGCCCCAGCATTTT. V is TRBV7-2 and J is TRBJ1-5, with unresolved D. The germline V and J ends were trimmed by 5 bases and 7 bases, with 9 bases remaining between them. CDR1 SGHTA and CDR2 FQGNSA come from the germline V gene. This CDR3 is built from 12 residues.

This clone occurred once. The chain employs TRBV6-1 and TRBJ1-5; possible D gene TRBD1, 5 bases. CDR3 size: 17 residues. The germline V gene encodes CDR1 MNHNS and CDR2 SASEGT. The V end lost 4 bases, the J end lost 0 bases, and 16 bases lay between the germline ends. This CDR3 reads CASSVTSYGGSNQPQHF. The CDR3 coding sequence is TGTGCCAGCAGTGTGACCTCTTACGGGGGTAGCAATCAGCCCCAGCATTTT.

This chain links TRBV28 with TRBJ2-4, with D possibly matching TRBD2 (7 bases). This CDR3 region has 18 residues. Trimming removed 0 bases at V and 0 bases at J, with 15 bases between. CDR1 is MDHEN and CDR2 is SYDVKM in the germline V gene. CDR3 in amino acids: CASSLWRGLEGAKNIQYF. The CDR3 DNA follows: TGTGCCAGCAGTTTATGGCGGGGGCTAGAGGGAGCCAAAAACATTCAGTACTTC. Filled out from reference TRBV28 and TRBJ2-4, the complete variable domain reads DVKVTQSSRYLVKRTGEKVFLECVQDMDHENMFWYRQDPGLGLRLIYFSYDVKMKEKGDIPEGYSVSREKKERFSLILESASTNQTSMYLCASSLWRGLEGAKNIQYFGAGTRLSVL.

CDR3 sequence (DNA): TGTGCCAGCAGTGAAGGGACCTCCGGGTCACCCCTCCACTTT. Its translation is CASSEGTSGSPLHF. The chain uses TRBV6-5 and TRBJ1-6, with D possibly matching TRBD1 (5 bases). This CDR3 region has 14 residues. Germline V CDR1 and CDR2: MNHEY, SVGAGI. V was clipped by 5 bases and J by 10 bases, with 15 bases between them.

This clone was recorded a few times. The V call is TRBV28, the J call TRBJ1-1; no clear D. Per the germline V gene, CDR1 is MDHEN and CDR2 is SYDVKM. This CDR3 is built from 13 residues. Trimming stripped 5 bases from V and 3 bases from J, with 10 bases between. The CDR3 reads CASSGFMDTEAFF. CDR3 sequence (DNA): TGTGCCAGCAGTGGCTTCATGGACACTGAAGCTTTCTTT.

The chain is built from TRBV10-1 and TRBJ1-5; D is ambiguous. Germline V gene sequence: CDR1 WNHNN, CDR2 SYGVQD (reference sequence). CDR3 length: 18 residues. Trimming left V 0 bases short and J 0 bases short, with 15 bases between. This CDR3 reads CASSESEVVQNSNQPQHF. The CDR3 nucleotides are TGCGCCAGCAGTGAGTCGGAGGTAGTGCAGAATAGCAATCAGCCCCAGCATTTT.

CDR3 DNA: TGTGCCAGCAGTACCTTGTGGGGGAGCAATCAGCCCCAGCATTTT. Its protein is CASSTLWGSNQPQHF. The chain employs TRBV6-5 and TRBJ1-5; D is possibly TRBD1 (5 bases). The CDR3 totals 15 residues. CDR1 is MNHEY, CDR2 SVGAGI, per germline. The ends were cut back, 5 bases at V and 1 base at J, with 12 bases in the middle.

The sample holds one count of this clone. The rearrangement uses TRBV30 and TRBJ1-2; D perhaps matches TRBD1 (6 bases). V lost 5 bases and J lost 5, with 21 bases in between. This CDR3 region has 15 residues. Germline V gives CDR1 GTSNPN, CDR2 SVGIG (reference sequence). The CDR3 protein is CAWAYVGGQGYGYTF. The CDR3 nucleotides read TGTGCCTGGGCCTACGTTGGGGGGCAGGGGTATGGCTACACCTTC.

The chain couples TRBV27 to TRBJ2-3; D gene uncertain. Germline V lookup: CDR1 MNHEY, CDR2 SMNVEV (reference sequence). V dropped 5 bases and J dropped 0 bases, with 9 bases sitting between them. The CDR3 spans 14 residues. CDR3 loop: CASSPLDSTDTQYF. CDR3 DNA sequence: TGTGCCAGCAGTCCTCTGGACAGCACAGATACGCAGTATTTT.

The V and J genes are TRBV29-1 and TRBJ1-1, with TRBD1 matching over 7 bases. CDR3 size: 11 residues. Trimming removed 7 bases from V and 7 bases from J; junction bases left unmatched: 6. Germline values: CDR1 SQVTM, CDR2 ANQGSEA. The CDR3 DNA follows: TGCAGCGGGGGACAGTCGCATGAAGCTTTCTTT. Its protein is CSGGQSHEAFF.

The rearrangement links TRBV6-1 to TRBJ2-7; TRBD1 might be the D (6 bases). The CDR3 is 14 amino acids. V was shortened by 3 bases and J by 3 bases, with 12 bases between the two germline ends. The germline gives CDR1 MNHNS, CDR2 SASEGT. The CDR3 DNA reads as TGTGCCAGCAGTGAGGGGGCAATTATCTACGAGCAGTACGTC. Amino acids: CASSEGAIIYEQYV.

The J gene is TRBJ1-2, the V gene TRBV6-5; D unclear. The ends were cut back, 0 bases at V and 2 bases at J, with 7 bases in the middle. The CDR3 is made up of 14 amino acids. From germline, CDR1 is MNHEY and CDR2 SVGAGI. The CDR3 DNA is TGTGCCAGCAGTTACTCGATACCGAACTATGGCTACACCTTC. Translated: CASSYSIPNYGYTF.

J is TRBJ2-1 and V is TRBV13, with 10 nucleotides matching TRBD2. The CDR3 runs to 19 residues. Germline loops: CDR1 PRHDT, CDR2 FYEKMQ (reference sequence). The J segment lost 5 bases and the V segment lost 5 bases, leaving 18 bases of the junction unmatched. CDR3 in DNA: TGTGCCAGCAGCCCGTCGCGTTACTTCGGACTAGCGGATGACAATGAGCAGTTCTTC. Residues: CASSPSRYFGLADDNEQFF.